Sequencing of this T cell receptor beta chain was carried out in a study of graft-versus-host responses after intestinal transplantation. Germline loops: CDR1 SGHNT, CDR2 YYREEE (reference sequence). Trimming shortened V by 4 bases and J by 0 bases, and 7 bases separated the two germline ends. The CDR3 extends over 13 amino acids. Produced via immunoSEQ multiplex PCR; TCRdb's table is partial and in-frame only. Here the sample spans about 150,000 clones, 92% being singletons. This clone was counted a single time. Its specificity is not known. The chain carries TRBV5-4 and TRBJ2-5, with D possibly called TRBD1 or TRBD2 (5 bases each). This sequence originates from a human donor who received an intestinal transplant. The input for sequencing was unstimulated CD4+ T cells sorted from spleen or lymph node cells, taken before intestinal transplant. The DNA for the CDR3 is TGTGCCAGCAGCGGGGGACACCAAGAGACCCAGTACTTC. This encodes CASSGGHQETQYF.